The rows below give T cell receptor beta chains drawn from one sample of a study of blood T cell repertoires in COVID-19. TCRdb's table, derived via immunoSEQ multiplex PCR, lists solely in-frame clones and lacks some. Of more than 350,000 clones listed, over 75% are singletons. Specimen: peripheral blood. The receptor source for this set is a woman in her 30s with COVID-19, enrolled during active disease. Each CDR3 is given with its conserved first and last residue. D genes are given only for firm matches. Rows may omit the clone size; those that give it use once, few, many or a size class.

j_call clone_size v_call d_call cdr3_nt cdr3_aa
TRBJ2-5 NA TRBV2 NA TGTGCCAGCAGTGAGGCGAGGGAGACCCAGTACTTC CASSEARETQYF
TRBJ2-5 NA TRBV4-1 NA TGCGCCAGCAGCCTAGACCCAATCGGACTGACGATCCAAGAGACCCAGTACTTC CASSLDPIGLTIQETQYF
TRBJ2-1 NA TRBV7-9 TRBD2 TGTGCCAGCAGCTTTGCATCCGGGACTAACAATGAGCAGTTCTTC CASSFASGTNNEQFF
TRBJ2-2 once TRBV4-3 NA TGCGCCAGCAGCCAAGATAGAGGGAGTCAAGCCGGGGAGCTGTTTTTT CASSQDRGSQAGELFF
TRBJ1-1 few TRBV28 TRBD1 TGTGCCAGCAGTACCGCACTAAGACAGGGACGGTGGGCTTTCTTT CASSTALRQGRWAFF
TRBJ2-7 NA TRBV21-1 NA TGTGCCAGCAGCAAAGTGGCTAGCGGAGTCTACGAGCAGTACTTC CASSKVASGVYEQYF
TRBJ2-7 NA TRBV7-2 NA TGTGCCAGCCGTAGGATAGCGGAAGGCTACGAGCAGTACTTC CASRRIAEGYEQYF
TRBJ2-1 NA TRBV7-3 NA TGTGCCAGCAGCTCGAGTCTCTACAATGAGCAGTTCTTC CASSSSLYNEQFF
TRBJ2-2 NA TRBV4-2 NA TGTGCCAGCAGCCAAGTGGGAATGGAGGGCGGGGAGCTGTTTTTT CASSQVGMEGGELFF
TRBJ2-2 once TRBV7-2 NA TGTGCCAGCAGCGCGGGGACGCGCACGAACACCGGGGAGCTGTTTTTT CASSAGTRTNTGELFF
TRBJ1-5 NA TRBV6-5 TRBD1 TGTGCCAGCACCTGGACAGGGGATCAGCCCCAGCATTTT CASTWTGDQPQHF
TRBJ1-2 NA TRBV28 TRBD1 TGTGCCAGCAGAACCGACAGGGTCGCATATGGCTACACCTTC CASRTDRVAYGYTF
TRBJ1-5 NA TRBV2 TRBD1 TGTGCCAGCAAATCCGGGACAGATAGCAATCAGCCCCAGCATTTT CASKSGTDSNQPQHF
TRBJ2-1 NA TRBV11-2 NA TGTGCCAGCAGCCGCCTCGAGGGACTTCACAATGAGCAGTTCTTC CASSRLEGLHNEQFF
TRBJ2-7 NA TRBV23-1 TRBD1 TGCGCCCGCGAGACAGGGGGAAGTTACGAGCAGTACTTC CARETGGSYEQYF
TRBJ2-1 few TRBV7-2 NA TGTGCCAGCAGCTTAAACCGCCGTATCTTAGCGAATGAGCAGTTCTTC CASSLNRRILANEQFF
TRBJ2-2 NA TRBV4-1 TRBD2 TGCGCCAGCAGCCGCGGACTAGCGGGGCCCGGTGGAGGCGGGGAGCTGTTTTTT CASSRGLAGPGGGGELFF
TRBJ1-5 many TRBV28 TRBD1 TGTGCCAGCAGTTTGGGCAGGGGGCGAGGAAGCAATCAGCCCCAGCATTTT CASSLGRGRGSNQPQHF
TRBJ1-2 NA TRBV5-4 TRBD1 TGTGCCAGCAGCTCCGTAGGAGGGGGCAGCTATGGCTACACCTTC CASSSVGGGSYGYTF
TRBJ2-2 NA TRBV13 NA TGTGCCAGCAGCCCGACACACGGGGGTGACACCGGGGAGCTGTTTTTT CASSPTHGGDTGELFF
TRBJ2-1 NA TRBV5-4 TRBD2 TGTGCCAGCAAAACTAGCGGGAGTACAGATGAGCAGTTCTTC CASKTSGSTDEQFF
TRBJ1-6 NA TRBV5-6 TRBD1 TGTGCCAGCAGCGGGTGGACAGGGGCGAATTCACCCCTCCACTTT CASSGWTGANSPLHF
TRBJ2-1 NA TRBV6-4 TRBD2 TGTGCCAGCAGTGACAGCGGGAGGGCCAATGAGCAGTTCTTC CASSDSGRANEQFF
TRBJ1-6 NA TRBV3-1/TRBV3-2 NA TGTGCCAGCAGCCTAATTGCGAATAATTCACCCCTCCACTTT CASSLIANNSPLHF
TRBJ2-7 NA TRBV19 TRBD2 TGTGCCAGTAGTATTCTAGGACTAGCTTCGTACGAGCAGTACTTC CASSILGLASYEQYF
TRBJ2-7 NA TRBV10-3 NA TGTGCCATCAGTGAGGGAGGCGAGCAGTACTTC CAISEGGEQYF
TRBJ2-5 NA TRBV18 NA TGTGCCAGCTCAGCGGGACACCAAGAGACCCAGTACTTC CASSAGHQETQYF
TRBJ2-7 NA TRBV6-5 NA TGTGCCAGCACTTCACTGGGGCCGACGTACGAGCAGTACTTC CASTSLGPTYEQYF
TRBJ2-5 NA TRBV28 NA TGTGCCAGCAGCTTTCAGCGGATACGCCAAGAGACCCAGTACTTC CASSFQRIRQETQYF
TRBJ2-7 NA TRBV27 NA TGTGCCAGCAGTTATGGGCTTGGAACCTACGAGCAGTACTTC CASSYGLGTYEQYF
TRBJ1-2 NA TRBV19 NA TGTGCCAGTAGCCTTGGTTCGGACTACTATGGCTACACCTTC CASSLGSDYYGYTF
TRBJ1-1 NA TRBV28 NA TGTGCCAGCCAGGCCTTCCTGAGCCCTGAAGCTTTCTTT CASQAFLSPEAFF
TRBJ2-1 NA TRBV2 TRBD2 TGTGCCAGCAGTGTTAGCGGGAGGGTAGTGGGGCAGTTCTTC CASSVSGRVVGQFF
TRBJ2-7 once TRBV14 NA TGTGCCAGCAGTCGCCAGGACAACCCACCCTACGAGCAGTACTTC CASSRQDNPPYEQYF
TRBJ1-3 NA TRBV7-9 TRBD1 TGTGCCAGCAGCTCCACAGGGGTTGGTGGAAACACCATATATTTT CASSSTGVGGNTIYF
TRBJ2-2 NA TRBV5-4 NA TGTGCCAGCAGCTTGGCTACCTCGTATAGCACCGGGGAGCTGTTTTTT CASSLATSYSTGELFF
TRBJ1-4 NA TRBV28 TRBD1 TGTGCCAGCAGTTTACCGGGACAGGGTAATGAAAAACTGTTTTTT CASSLPGQGNEKLFF
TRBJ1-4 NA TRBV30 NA TGTGCCTGGAATCCGACAGCCGCAACGACAAAACTGTTTTTT CAWNPTAATTKLFF
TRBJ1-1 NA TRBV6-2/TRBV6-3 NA TGTGCCAGCAGTTACCGGGGGGTAGCGAACACTGAAGCTTTCTTT CASSYRGVANTEAFF
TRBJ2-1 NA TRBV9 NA TGTGCCAGCAGCGTAGGGGCCCCCCGGCACAATGAGCAGTTCTTC CASSVGAPRHNEQFF
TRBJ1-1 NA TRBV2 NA TGTGCCAGGCTTTCAGTGCAGAGGACTGAAGCTTTCTTT CARLSVQRTEAFF
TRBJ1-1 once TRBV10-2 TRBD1 TGCGCCAGCAGTGGGGGACAGGCTGAAGCTTTCTTT CASSGGQAEAFF
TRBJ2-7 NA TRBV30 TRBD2 TGTGCCTGGAGTGTGGGACTAGGTGGGACCTACGAGCAGTACTTC CAWSVGLGGTYEQYF
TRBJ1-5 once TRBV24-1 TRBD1 TGTGCCACCAAAGGGACAGGGTACAATCAGCCCCAGCATTTT CATKGTGYNQPQHF
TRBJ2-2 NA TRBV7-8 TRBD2 TGTGCCAGCAGCTTGGGGAGCGGGATGGGCACCGGGGAGCTGTTTTTT CASSLGSGMGTGELFF
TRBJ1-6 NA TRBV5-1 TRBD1 TGCGCCAGCAGCACTGGGACAGGGGAAGGGTCACCCCTCCACTTT CASSTGTGEGSPLHF
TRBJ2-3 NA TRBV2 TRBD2 TGTGCCAGCAGACAACCGGGACTAGCGGGAAGGGTGGATACGCAGTATTTT CASRQPGLAGRVDTQYF
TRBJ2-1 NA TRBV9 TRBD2 TGTGCCAGCAGCGTAGGGGGGGCTAGCGGGAGCCATGAGCAGTTCTTC CASSVGGASGSHEQFF
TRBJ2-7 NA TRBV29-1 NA TGCAGCGTCTTGACAGGCTCCTACGAGCAGTACTTC CSVLTGSYEQYF
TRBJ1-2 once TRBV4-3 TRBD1 TGCGCCAGCAGCCCCGGGACAGGGGGATATGGCTACACCTTC CASSPGTGGYGYTF
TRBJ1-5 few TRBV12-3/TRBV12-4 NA TGTGCCAGCAGCTCGACTGAGGGTCAGCCCCAGCATTTT CASSSTEGQPQHF
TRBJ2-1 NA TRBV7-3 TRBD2 TGTGCCAGCAGCTCGACTAGCGGGAGTTTAGTTGAGCAGTTCTTC CASSSTSGSLVEQFF
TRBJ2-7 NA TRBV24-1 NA TGTGCCACCAGTGATTCTGGTCGGGGGTCCTACGAGCAGTACTTC CATSDSGRGSYEQYF
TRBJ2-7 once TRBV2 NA TGTGCCAGCAGTGGGGCAGGTCTAGCGACCTCAACTCTGCTCGAGCAGTACTTC CASSGAGLATSTLLEQYF
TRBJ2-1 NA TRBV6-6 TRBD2 TGTGCCAGCAGCCTCGAACCGCCGGGACTAGCGGGAGGGTTGTACAATGAGCAGTTCTTC CASSLEPPGLAGGLYNEQFF
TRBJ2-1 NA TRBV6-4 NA TGTGCCAGCAGTGACTCGGGAGCCACCACCTACAATGAGCAGTTCTTC CASSDSGATTYNEQFF
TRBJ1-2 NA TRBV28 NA TGTGCCAGCAGTTTGTACGGACAAAGCTATGGCTACACCTTC CASSLYGQSYGYTF
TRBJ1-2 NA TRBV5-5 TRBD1 TGTGCCAGCAGCCCTAGGGGGACAGGGGGTCTCGATGGCTACACCTTC CASSPRGTGGLDGYTF